This entry features one TCR beta chain sequence. This specimen comes from a study of shared clonotypes between healthy human individuals. This CDR3 is built from 14 residues. Germline CDR1 MDHEN, CDR2 SYDVKM. V lost 7 bases to trimming and J lost 2 bases, with 15 bases between them. Execution of the assay was at deep level. Using immunoSEQ multiplex PCR, the repertoire was profiled, and TCRdb retains in-frame clones only, with some absent. The sample lists a few hundred thousand clones; 90% to 97% were seen once. V gene TRBV28 combines with J gene TRBJ2-7; no clear D. This clonotype originated in a man between 25 and 39 years old in good health. Sequencing was done on a sample of memory CD8+ T cells sorted from blood. Noted subset: CD45RO+ cells pooled with CCR7-negative TemRA cells. CDR3 DNA: TGTGCCAGCAACCCCCCTGAGAACCCCTACGAGCAGTACTTC. Amino acids: CASNPPENPYEQYF.